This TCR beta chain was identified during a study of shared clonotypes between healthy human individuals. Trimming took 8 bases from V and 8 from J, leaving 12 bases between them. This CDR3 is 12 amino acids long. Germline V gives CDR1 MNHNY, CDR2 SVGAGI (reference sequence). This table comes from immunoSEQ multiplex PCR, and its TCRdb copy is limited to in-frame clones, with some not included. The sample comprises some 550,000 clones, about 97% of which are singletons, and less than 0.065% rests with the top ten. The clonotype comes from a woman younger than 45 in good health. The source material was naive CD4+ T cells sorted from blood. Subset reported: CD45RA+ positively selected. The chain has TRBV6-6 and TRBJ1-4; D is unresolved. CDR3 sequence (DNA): TGTGCCAGCGGCAAACAGCCAGAAAAACTGTTTTTT. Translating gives CASGKQPEKLFF.